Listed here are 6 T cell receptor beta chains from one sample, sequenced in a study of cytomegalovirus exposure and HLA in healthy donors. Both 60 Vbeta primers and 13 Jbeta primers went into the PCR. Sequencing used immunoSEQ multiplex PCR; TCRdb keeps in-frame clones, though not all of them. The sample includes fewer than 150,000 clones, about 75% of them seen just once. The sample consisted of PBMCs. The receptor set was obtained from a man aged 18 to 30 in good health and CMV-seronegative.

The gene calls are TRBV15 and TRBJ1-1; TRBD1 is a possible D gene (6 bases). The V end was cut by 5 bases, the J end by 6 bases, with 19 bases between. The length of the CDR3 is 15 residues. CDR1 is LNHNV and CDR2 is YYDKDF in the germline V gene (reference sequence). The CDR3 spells CATSGSRGLISEAFF. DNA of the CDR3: TGTGCCACCAGCGGGTCCAGGGGATTGATTTCTGAAGCTTTCTTT.

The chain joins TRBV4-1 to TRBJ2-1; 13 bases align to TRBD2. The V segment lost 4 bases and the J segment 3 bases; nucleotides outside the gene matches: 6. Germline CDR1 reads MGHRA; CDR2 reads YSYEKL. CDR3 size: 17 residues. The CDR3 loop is CASSLRTSGSFYNEQFF. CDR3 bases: TGCGCCAGCAGCCTCCGGACTAGCGGGAGCTTCTACAATGAGCAGTTCTTC.

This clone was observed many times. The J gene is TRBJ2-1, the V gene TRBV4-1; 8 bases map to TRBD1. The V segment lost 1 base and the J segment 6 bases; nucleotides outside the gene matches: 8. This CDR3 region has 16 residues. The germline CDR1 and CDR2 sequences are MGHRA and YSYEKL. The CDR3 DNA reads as TGCGCCAGCAGCCAAGTGGGCAGGGGGCTCGGCAATGAGCAGTTCTTC. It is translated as CASSQVGRGLGNEQFF.

The CDR3 coding sequence is TGCGCCAGCAGCCTCCGCCAGGGGGCTGGGGAGACCCAGTACTTC. Translated: CASSLRQGAGETQYF. The chain uses TRBV4-1 and TRBJ2-5; TRBD1 agrees at 8 bases. V lost 4 bases to trimming and J lost 5 bases; unmatched junction nucleotides: 9. CDR1 is MGHRA, CDR2 YSYEKL, per germline. The CDR3 totals 15 residues.

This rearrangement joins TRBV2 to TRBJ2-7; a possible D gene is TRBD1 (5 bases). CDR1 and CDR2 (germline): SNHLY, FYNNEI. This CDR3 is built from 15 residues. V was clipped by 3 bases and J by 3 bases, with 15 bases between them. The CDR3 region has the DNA TGTGCCAGCAGTGATATTGGCAGGGCTGACTACGAGCAGTACTTC. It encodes CASSDIGRADYEQYF.

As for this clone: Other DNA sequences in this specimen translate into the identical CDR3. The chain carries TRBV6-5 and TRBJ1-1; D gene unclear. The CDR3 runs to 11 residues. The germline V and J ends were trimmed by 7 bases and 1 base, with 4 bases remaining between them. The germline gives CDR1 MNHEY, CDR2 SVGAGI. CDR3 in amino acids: CASTGNTEAFF. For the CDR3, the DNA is TGTGCCAGCACCGGGAACACTGAAGCTTTCTTT.